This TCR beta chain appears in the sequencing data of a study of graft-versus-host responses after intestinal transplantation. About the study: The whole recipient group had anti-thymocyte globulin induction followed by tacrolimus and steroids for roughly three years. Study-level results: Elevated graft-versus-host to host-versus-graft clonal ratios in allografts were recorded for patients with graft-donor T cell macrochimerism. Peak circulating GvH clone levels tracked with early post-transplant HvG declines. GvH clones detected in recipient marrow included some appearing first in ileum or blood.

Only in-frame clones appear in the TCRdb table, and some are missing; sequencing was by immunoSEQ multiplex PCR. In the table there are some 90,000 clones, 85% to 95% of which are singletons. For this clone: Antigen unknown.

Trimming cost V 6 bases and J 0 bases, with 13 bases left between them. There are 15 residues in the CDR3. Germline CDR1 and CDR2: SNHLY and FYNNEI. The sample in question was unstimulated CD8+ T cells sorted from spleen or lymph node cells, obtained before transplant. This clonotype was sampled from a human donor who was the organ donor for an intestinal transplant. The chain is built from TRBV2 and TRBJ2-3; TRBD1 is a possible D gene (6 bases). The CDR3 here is CASRDGTSSTDTQYF. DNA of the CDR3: TGTGCCAGCAGGGACGGGACATCCAGCACAGATACGCAGTATTTT.